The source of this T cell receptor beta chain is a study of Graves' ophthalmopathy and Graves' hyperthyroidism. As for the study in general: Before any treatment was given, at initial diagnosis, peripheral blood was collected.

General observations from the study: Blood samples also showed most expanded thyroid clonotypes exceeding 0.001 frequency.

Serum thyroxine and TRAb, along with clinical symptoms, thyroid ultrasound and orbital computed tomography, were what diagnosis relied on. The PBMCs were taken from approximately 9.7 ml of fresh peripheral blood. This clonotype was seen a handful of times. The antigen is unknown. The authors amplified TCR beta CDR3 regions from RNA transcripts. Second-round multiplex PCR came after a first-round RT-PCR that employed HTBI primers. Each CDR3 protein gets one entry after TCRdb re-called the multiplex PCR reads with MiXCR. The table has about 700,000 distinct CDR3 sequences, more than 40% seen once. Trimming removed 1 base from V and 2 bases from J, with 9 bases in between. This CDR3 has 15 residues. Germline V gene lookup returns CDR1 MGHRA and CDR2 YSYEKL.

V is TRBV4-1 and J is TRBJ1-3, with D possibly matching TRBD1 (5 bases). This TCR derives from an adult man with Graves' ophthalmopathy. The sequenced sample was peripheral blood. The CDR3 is CASSQATGAGNTIYF. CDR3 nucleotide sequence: TGCGCCAGCAGCCAAGCTACGGGGGCTGGAAACACCATATATTTT.